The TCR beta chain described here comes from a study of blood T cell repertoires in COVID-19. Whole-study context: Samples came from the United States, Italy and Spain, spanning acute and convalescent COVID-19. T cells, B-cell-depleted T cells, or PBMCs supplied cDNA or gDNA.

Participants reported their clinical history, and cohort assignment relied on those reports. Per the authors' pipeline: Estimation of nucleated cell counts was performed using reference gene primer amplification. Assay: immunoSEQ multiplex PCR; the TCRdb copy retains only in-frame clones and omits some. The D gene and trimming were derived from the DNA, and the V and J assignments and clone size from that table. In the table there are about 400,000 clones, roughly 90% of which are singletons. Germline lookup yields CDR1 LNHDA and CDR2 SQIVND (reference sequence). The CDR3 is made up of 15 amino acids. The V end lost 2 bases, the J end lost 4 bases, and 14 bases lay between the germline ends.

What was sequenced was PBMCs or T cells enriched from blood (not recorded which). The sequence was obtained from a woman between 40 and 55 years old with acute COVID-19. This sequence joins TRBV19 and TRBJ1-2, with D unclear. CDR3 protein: CASSIRQADSYGYTF. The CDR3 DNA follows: TGTGCCAGTAGTATAAGGCAGGCGGACTCCTATGGCTACACCTTC.